The TCR beta chain under discussion was sequenced for a study of T cell repertoires in cytomegalovirus infection. Whole-study context: In public TCR beta signatures, there were indications of both CMV infection and matching HLA type. The study's findings and limits: CMV-specific HLA-C-restricted TCR beta clonotypes dominated the ex vivo response.

TCRdb reprocessed the reads with MiXCR, giving one entry per CDR3 protein. The sample lists about 920,000 distinct CDR3 sequences, approximately 31% seen once, with around an eighth in the top ten. Concerning this clonotype itself: Antigen specificity is unknown.

Germline-derived CDR1 and CDR2 are LGHNT and FRNRAP. V was clipped by 1 base and J by 5 bases; unmatched bases: 5. The CDR3 runs to 15 residues. Sequencing was performed on cultured CD8+ T cells from PBMCs, taken from culture after CMV antigen stimulation. The sequence derives from a human donor in good health (CMV status not recorded). Some clones in this sample may be carry-over from other donors' samples. The chain uses TRBV12-5 and TRBJ2-1; 7 bases are a match to TRBD1. CDR3 amino acids: CASGLDTDRDNEQFF. CDR3 in DNA: TGTGCTAGTGGTTTGGACACCGACAGGGACAATGAGCAGTTCTTC.